This T cell receptor beta chain was retrieved from a study of long-term antiretroviral therapy in people with HIV. As for the study in general: Earliest sampling preceded the 2015 immediate-ART recommendation by about a decade.

Turning to this clone: The target antigen is unknown.

Broader study findings: Collection of the blood took place between about 2003 and 2017. The ART regimens in use then may have been less effective than current ones. Relative to transplant donor controls, diversity remained lower despite increasing after ART.

This CDR3 is 14 amino acids long. Germline loops: CDR1 SGHTA, CDR2 FQGTGA. Between the trimmed V and J ends, which lost 0 bases and 4 bases, there was a span of 9 bases. Cryopreserved PBMC numbered roughly 0.85-11 million per sample before DNA extraction. The assay, immunoSEQ v3.0, was run at survey level. Produced via immunoSEQ multiplex PCR; TCRdb's table is partial and in-frame only. The sample has roughly 28,000 clones, roughly 95% seen once; the top ten hold roughly 8%. The sample was unsorted PBMCs, taken more than 6 years after starting antiretroviral therapy. This TCR derives from a man under 40 with HIV. The chain recombines TRBV7-3 with TRBJ2-5; TRBD2 is a possible D gene (5 bases). For the CDR3, the DNA is TGTGCCAGCAGCTTAACGGCGGGTCCAGAGACCCAGTACTTC. Translation gives CASSLTAGPETQYF. Variable domain in full (rest from reference TRBV7-3 and TRBJ2-5): GAGVSQTPSNKVTEKGKYVELRCDPISGHTALYWYRQSLGQGPEFLIYFQGTGAADDSGLPNDRFFAVRPEGSVSTLKIQRTERGDSAVYLCASSLTAGPETQYFGPGTRLLVL.